The 14 T cell receptor beta chains given below trace back to one sample, sequenced in a study of T-cell reconstitution after alpha-beta-depleted transplantation in children. This sample's TCRbeta library carried unique molecular identifier barcodes. TCRdb recomputed calls from the PCR reads with MiXCR, one row per CDR3 protein. The profile shows 450,000 to 600,000 distinct CDR3 sequences, approximately 13% of them singletons. The material was PBMCs, mostly from graft donor cells, obtained 360 days after TCRalphabeta/CD19-depleted stem cell transplant. All receptors come from a male patient between 10 and 17 years old who had a stem cell transplant for acute myeloid leukemia, so the T cells may come from the graft donor.

The chain uses TRBV12-3 or TRBV12-4 and TRBJ2-5, with 15 bases matching TRBD2. Trimming cost V 6 bases and J 7 bases; bases outside gene matches: 12. This CDR3 contains 17 residues. CDR3 residues: CASSRTSGRASIWTQYF. The CDR3 coding sequence is TGTGCCAGCAGCCGGACTAGCGGGAGGGCCTCGATTTGGACCCAGTACTTC.

The genes are TRBV20-1 and TRBJ2-7; the match to TRBD1 covers 7 bases. The trim removed 5 bases at V and 2 bases at J, leaving 9 bases unmatched. The CDR3 length is 14 residues. The V gene's germline CDR1 is DFQATT and CDR2 SNEGSKA (reference sequence). The CDR3 DNA reads TGCAGTGCTCCCTTAGGGGGCCGGACCTACGAGCAGTACTTC. As protein: CSAPLGGRTYEQYF.

This chain connects TRBV20-1 to TRBJ2-7, with D hard to call. Germline assignment: CDR1 DFQATT and CDR2 SNEGSKA (reference sequence). This CDR3 region has 8 residues. The CDR3 DNA reads as TGCAATAACTACGAGCAGTACTTC. It specifies CNNYEQYF.

This clonotype was seen more than once but under ten times. The genes are TRBV12-3 or TRBV12-4 and TRBJ2-2, with D perhaps matching TRBD2 (5 bases). The length of the CDR3 is 16 residues. Trimming took off 7 bases at V and 4 bases at J, with 19 bases between the two ends. In DNA form, the CDR3 reads TGTGCCAGCACCCTCCAGCGGCTAGGTAGCACCGGGGAGCTGTTTTTT. Amino acids: CASTLQRLGSTGELFF.

Only a few counts were recorded for this clonotype. The rearrangement joins TRBV20-1 to TRBJ2-3, with unresolved D. Germline CDR1 DFQATT, CDR2 SNEGSKA (reference sequence). V was clipped by 4 bases and J by 6 bases, with 11 bases between them. The CDR3 loop spans 12 amino acids. The CDR3 DNA follows: TGCAGTGCTACAGAACTGGGGGATACGCAGTATTTT. It encodes CSATELGDTQYF.

This clonotype was counted a few times. The chain couples TRBV11-2 to TRBJ2-6; D unresolved. The germline V gene encodes CDR1 SGHAT and CDR2 FQNNGV. This CDR3 spans 18 amino acids. The V and J ends lost 3 bases and 0 bases respectively, with 15 bases between them. The chain's CDR3 is CASSLVGTVSSGANVLTF. In DNA, the CDR3 is TGTGCCAGCAGCTTGGTAGGAACGGTTAGCTCTGGGGCCAACGTCCTGACTTTC.

V gene TRBV29-1 combines with J gene TRBJ2-1; the match to TRBD2 covers 10 bases. This CDR3 comprises 15 residues. V dropped 3 bases and J dropped 6; count of bases not matched to a gene: 8. Germline-derived CDR1 and CDR2 are SQVTM and ANQGSEA. In DNA form, the CDR3 reads TGCAGCGTTGATGGCACCAGCGGGAGGGCCAATGAGCAGTTCTTC. This translates into CSVDGTSGRANEQFF.

This clonotype was counted only a few times. This rearrangement joins TRBV20-1 to TRBJ2-7; 7 bases map to TRBD1. This CDR3 region has 15 residues. The V segment lost 3 bases and the J segment 2 bases; nucleotides outside the gene matches: 10. Germline CDR1 reads DFQATT; CDR2 reads SNEGSKA (reference sequence). The CDR3 sequence: CSARSRDSVPYEQYF. The CDR3 DNA reads TGCAGTGCTAGGTCCCGGGACAGCGTTCCCTACGAGCAGTACTTC.

The chain has TRBV5-4 and TRBJ2-7; 10 positions agree with TRBD2. Germline CDR1 is SGHNT and CDR2 is YYREEE (reference sequence). The ends lost 5 bases at V and 2 bases at J; junction bases unmatched: 10. This CDR3 has 16 residues. CDR3 in DNA: TGTGCCAGCAGTTCAGGACTAGCGGAGAGAGCCTACGAGCAGTACTTC. This gives the protein CASSSGLAERAYEQYF.

This clonotype turned up a few times. The chain combines TRBV12-3 or TRBV12-4 with TRBJ1-1; D not certain. The CDR3 runs 13 residues. Trimming removed 5 bases from V and 3 bases from J, with 10 bases in between. CDR3: CASSLFPHTEAFF. In nucleotides, the CDR3 is TGTGCCAGCAGTCTTTTTCCACACACTGAAGCTTTCTTT.

This clonotype was seen only a few times. V and J are TRBV7-9 and TRBJ2-7; D unresolved. Between the trimmed V and J ends, which lost 0 bases and 2 bases, there was a span of 17 bases. Germline CDR1 is SEHNR and CDR2 is FQNEAQ (reference sequence). This CDR3 region has 17 residues. CDR3 region: CASSLAQLVLVPYEQYF. CDR3 DNA: TGTGCCAGCAGCTTAGCGCAGTTAGTTCTTGTCCCCTACGAGCAGTACTTC.

This clonotype turned up a few times. The chain is built from TRBV24-1 and TRBJ2-7, with D perhaps TRBD2 (6 bases). Germline V gene data show CDR1 as KGHDR and CDR2 as SFDVKD. This CDR3 has 16 residues. V was cut by 4 bases and J by 1 base, with 16 bases left in between. This chain's CDR3 is CATSEYNCSGSYEQYF. DNA of the CDR3: TGTGCCACCAGTGAGTATAATTGTAGCGGATCCTACGAGCAGTACTTC.

This clonotype was seen a handful of times. The CDR3 nucleotides are TGTGCCAGCAGCCAAGAAACTAGCGGTTTTTTCTACGAGCAGTACTTC. This sequence encodes CASSQETSGFFYEQYF. The rearrangement links TRBV3-1 to TRBJ2-7; 8 bases are a match to TRBD2. Trimming cost V 0 bases and J 3 bases; bases outside gene matches: 7. In germline, CDR1 is LGHDT, CDR2 YNNKEL (reference sequence). There are 16 residues in the CDR3.

The sample holds a few counts of this clonotype. The V call is TRBV6-2 or TRBV6-3, the J call TRBJ2-7; TRBD2 matches 7 bases. The CDR3 extends over 16 amino acids. Trimming cost V 7 bases and J 3 bases; bases outside gene matches: 15. Germline CDR1 is MNHEY and CDR2 is SVGEGT. Here the CDR3 reads CASTSRSGTTFYEQYF. As DNA, the CDR3 is TGTGCCAGCACCTCAAGATCTGGGACTACCTTCTACGAGCAGTACTTC.